This T cell receptor (beta chain) originates from a study of identical twins. The length of the CDR3 is 15 residues. Germline assignment: CDR1 SGHTA and CDR2 FQGNSA. The V gene lost 5 bases and the J gene lost 3 bases, with 14 bases spanning the gap. Carrying unique molecular identifiers, the cDNA also gained a universal primer site through template switching. MiXCR, applied by TCRdb to the 5' RACE reads, yields one record per CDR3 protein. The sample contains 500,000 to 600,000 distinct CDR3 sequences, approximately 22% of which appear only once. This clonotype came up a few times. These data were also filed under a second study, of T cells expressing NK-cell markers. From that second work: The authors derived TCR beta repertoires from sorted CD3+CD56+NKG2C+, CD3+CD56+NKG2C- and CD3+CD56-NKG2C+ T cells. Within the sequenced cohort of eight donors, seven exhibited HCMV seropositivity and one was seronegative. Dominant NKG2C+ clonotypes in roughly six donors made up about 1.0-7.5% of CD8+ T cells.

The receptor was isolated from a woman younger than 30 in good health. Sample: CD4+ T cells sorted from blood. J is TRBJ2-1 and V is TRBV7-2; D not certain. As DNA, the CDR3 is TGTGCCAGCAGCCCGAGAGACACCGACTACAATGAGCAGTTCTTC. Translating gives CASSPRDTDYNEQFF.